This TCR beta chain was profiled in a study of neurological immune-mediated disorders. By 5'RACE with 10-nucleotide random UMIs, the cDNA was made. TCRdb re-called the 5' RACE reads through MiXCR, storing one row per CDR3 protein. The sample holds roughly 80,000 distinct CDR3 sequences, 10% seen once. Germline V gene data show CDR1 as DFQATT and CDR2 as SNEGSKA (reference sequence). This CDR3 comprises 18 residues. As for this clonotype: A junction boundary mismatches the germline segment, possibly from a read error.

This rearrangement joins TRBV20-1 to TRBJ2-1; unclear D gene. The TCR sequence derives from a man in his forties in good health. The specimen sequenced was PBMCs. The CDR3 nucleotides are TGCAGTGCTATAGATCGACTCCTGGACGCGAGCTCCTACAATGAGCGGTTCTTC. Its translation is CSAIDRLLDASSYNERFF.